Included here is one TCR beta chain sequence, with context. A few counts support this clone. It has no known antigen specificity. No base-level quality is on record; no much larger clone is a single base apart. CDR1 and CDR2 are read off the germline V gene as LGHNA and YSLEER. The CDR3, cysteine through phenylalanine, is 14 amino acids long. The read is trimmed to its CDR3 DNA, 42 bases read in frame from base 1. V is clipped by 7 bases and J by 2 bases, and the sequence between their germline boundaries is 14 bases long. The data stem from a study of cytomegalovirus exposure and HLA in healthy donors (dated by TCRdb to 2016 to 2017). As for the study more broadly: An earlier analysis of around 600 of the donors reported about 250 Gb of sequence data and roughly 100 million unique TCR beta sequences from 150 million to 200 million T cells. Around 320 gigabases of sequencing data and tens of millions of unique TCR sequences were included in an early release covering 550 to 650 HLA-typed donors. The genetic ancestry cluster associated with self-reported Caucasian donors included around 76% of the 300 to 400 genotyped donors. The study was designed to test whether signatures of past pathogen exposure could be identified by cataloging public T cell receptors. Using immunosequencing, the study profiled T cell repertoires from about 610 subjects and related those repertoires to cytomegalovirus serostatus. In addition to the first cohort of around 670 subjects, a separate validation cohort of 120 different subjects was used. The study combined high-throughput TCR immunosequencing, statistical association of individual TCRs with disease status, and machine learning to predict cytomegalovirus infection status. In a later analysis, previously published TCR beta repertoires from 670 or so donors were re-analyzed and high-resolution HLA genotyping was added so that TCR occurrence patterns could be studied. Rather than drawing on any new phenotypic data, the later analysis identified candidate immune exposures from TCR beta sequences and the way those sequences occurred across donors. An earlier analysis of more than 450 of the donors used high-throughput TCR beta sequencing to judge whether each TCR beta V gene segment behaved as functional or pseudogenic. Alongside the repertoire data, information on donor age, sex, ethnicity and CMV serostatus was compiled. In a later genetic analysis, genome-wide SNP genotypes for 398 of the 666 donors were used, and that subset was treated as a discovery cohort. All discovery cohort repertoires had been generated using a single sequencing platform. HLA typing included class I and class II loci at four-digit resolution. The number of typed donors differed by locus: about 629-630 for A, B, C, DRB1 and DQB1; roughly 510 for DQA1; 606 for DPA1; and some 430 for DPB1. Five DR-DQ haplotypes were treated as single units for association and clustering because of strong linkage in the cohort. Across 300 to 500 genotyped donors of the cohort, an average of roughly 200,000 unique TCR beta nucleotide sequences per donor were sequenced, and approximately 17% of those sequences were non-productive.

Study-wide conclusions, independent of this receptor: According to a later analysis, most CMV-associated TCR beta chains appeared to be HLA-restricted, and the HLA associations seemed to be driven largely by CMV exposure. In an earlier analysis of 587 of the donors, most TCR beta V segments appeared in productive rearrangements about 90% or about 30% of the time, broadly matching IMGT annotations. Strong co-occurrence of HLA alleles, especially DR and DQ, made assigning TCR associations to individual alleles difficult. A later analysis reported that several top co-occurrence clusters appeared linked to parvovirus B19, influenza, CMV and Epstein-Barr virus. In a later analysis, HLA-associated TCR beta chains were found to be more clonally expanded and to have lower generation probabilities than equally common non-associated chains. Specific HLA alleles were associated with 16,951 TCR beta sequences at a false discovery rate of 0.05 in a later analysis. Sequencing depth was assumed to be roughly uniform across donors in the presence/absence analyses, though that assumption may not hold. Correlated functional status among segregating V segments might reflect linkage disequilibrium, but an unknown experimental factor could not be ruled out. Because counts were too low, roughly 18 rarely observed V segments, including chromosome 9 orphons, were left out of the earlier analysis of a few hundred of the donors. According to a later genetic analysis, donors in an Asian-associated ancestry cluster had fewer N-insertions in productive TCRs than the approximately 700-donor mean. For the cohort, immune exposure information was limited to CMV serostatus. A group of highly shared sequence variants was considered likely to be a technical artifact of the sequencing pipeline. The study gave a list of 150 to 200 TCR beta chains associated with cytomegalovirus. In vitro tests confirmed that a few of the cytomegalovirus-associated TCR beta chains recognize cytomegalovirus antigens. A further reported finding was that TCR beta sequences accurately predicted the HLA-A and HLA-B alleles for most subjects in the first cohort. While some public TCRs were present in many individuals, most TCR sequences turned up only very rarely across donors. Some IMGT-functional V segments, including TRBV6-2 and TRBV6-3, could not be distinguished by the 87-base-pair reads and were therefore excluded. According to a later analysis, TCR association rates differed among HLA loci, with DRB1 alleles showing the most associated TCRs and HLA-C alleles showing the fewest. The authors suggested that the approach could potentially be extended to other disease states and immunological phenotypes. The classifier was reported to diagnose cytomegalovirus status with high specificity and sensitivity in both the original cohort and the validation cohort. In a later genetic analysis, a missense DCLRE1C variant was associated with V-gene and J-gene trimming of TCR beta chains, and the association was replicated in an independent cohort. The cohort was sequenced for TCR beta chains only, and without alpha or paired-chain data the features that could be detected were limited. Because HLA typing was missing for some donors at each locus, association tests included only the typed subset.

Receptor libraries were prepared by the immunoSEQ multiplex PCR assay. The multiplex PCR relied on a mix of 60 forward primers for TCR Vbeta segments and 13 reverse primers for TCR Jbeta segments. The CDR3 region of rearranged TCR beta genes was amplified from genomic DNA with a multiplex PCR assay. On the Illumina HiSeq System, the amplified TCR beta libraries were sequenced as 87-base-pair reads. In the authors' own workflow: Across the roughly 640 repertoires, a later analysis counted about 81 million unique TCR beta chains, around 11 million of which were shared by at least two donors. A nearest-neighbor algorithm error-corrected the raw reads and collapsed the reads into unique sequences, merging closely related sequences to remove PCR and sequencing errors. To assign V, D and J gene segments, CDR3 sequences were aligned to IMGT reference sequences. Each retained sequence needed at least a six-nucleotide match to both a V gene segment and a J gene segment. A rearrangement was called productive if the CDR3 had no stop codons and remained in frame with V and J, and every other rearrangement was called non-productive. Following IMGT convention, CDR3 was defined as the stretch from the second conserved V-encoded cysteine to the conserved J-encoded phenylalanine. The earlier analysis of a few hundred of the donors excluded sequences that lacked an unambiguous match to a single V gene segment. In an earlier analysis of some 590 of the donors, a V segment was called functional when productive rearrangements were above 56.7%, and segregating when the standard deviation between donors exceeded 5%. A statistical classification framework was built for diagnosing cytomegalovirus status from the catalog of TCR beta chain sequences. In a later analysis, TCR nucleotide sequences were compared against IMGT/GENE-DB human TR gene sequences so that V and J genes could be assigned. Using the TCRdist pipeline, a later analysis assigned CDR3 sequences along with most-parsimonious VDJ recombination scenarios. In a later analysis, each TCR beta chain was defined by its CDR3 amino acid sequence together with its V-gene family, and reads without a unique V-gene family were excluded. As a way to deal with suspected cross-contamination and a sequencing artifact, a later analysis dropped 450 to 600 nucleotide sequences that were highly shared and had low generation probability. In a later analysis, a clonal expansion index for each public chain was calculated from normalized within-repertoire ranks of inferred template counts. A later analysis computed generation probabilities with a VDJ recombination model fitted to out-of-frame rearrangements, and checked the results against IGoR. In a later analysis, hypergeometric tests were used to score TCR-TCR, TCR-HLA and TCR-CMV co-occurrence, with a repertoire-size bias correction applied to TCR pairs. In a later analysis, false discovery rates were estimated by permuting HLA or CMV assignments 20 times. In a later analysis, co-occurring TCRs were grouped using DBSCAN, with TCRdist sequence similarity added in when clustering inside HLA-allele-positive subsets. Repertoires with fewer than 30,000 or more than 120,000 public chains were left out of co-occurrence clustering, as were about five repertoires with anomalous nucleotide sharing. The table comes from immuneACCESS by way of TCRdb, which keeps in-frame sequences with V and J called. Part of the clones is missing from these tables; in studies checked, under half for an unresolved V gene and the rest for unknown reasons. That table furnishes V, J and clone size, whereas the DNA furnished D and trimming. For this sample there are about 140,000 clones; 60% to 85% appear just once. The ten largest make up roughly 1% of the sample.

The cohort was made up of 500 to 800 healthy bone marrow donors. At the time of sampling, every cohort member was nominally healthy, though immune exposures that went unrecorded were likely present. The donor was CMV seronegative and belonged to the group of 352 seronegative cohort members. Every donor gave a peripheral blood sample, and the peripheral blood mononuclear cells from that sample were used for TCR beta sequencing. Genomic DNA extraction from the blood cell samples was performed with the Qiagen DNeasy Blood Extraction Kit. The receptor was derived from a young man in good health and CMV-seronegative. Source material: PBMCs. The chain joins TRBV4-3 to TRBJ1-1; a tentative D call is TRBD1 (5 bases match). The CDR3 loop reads CASNLAGQNTEAFF. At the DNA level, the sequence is TGCGCCAGCAATCTGGCAGGACAAAACACTGAAGCTTTCTTT.